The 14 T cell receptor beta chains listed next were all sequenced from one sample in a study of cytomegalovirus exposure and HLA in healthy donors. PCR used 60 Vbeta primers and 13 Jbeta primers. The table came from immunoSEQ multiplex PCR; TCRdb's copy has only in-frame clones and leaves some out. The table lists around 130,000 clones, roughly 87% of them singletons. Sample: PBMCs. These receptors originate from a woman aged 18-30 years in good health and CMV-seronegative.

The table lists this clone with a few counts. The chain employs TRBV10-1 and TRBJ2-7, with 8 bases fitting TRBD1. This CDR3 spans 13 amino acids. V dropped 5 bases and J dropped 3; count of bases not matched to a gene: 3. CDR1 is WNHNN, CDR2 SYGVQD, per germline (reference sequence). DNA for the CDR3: TGCGCCAGCAGTAAACAGGGGGTCTACGAGCAGTACTTC. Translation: CASSKQGVYEQYF.

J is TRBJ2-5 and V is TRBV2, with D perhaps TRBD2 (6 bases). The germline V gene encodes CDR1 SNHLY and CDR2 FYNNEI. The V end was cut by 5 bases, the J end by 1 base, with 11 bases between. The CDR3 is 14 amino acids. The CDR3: CASSLDYGQETQYF. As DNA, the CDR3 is TGTGCCAGCAGTTTGGACTACGGCCAAGAGACCCAGTACTTC.

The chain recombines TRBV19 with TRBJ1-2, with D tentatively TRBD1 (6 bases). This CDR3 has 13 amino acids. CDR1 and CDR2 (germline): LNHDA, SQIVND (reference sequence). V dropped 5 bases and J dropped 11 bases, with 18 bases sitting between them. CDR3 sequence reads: CASSGPTGPQYTF. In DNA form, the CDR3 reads TGTGCCAGTAGTGGTCCTACAGGGCCCCAGTACACCTTC. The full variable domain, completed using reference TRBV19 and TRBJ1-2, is DGGITQSPKYLFRKEGQNVTLSCEQNLNHDAMYWYRQDPGQGLRLIYYSQIVNDFQKGDIAEGYSVSREKKESFPLTVTSAQKNPTAFYLCASSGPTGPQYTFGSGTRLTVV.

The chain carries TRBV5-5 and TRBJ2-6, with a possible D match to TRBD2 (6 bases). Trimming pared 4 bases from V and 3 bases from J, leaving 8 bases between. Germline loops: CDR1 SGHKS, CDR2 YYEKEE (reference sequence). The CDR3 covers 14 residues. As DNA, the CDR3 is TGTGCCAGCAGCGGAGGGGTTGGGGCCAACGTCCTGACTTTC. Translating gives CASSGGVGANVLTF. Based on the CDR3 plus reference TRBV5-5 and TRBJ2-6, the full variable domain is DAGVTQSPTHLIKTRGQQVTLRCSPISGHKSVSWYQQVLGQGPQFIFQYYEKEERGRGNFPDRFSARQFPNYSSELNVNALLLGDSALYLCASSGGVGANVLTFGAGSRLTVL.

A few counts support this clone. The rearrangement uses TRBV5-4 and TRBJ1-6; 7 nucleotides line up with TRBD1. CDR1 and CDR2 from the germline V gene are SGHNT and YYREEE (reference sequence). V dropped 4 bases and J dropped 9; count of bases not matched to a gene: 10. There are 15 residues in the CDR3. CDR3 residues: CASSEDRALGSPLHF. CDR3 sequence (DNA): TGTGCCAGCAGCGAAGACAGGGCCTTGGGTTCACCCCTCCACTTT.

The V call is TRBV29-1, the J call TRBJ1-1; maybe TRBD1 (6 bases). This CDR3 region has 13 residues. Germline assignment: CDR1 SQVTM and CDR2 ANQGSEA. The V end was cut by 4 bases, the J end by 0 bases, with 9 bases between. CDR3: CSVAGVVNTEAFF. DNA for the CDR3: TGCAGCGTTGCAGGGGTCGTGAACACTGAAGCTTTCTTT.

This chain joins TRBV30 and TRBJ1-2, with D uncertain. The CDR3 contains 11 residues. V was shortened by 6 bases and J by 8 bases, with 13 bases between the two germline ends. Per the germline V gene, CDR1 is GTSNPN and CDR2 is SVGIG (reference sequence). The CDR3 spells CACLNLGGYTF. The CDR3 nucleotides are TGTGCCTGTCTAAATCTCGGGGGCTACACCTTC.

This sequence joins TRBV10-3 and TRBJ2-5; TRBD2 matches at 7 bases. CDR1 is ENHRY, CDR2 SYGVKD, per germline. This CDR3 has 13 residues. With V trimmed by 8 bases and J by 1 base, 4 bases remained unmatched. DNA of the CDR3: TGTGCCATCTCAGGGACTACCCAAGAGACCCAGTACTTC. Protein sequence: CAISGTTQETQYF.

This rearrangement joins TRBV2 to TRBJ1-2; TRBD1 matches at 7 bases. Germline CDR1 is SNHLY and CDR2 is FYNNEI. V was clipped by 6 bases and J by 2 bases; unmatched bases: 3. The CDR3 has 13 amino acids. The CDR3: CASSVQGNYGYTF. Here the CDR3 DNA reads TGTGCCAGCAGCGTACAGGGGAACTATGGCTACACCTTC.

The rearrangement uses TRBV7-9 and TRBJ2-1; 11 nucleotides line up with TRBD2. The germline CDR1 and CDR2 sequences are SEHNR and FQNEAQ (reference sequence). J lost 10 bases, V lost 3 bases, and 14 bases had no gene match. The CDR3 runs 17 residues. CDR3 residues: CASSFTLAGGSGKEQFF. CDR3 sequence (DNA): TGTGCCAGCAGCTTTACGCTAGCGGGAGGCTCAGGGAAGGAGCAGTTCTTC.

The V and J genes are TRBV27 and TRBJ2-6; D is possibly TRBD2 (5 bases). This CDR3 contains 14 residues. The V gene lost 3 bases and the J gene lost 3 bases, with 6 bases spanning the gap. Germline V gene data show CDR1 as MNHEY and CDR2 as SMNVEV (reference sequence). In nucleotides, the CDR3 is TGTGCCAGCAGTTTCGGGGTTGGGGCCAACGTCCTGACTTTC. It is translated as CASSFGVGANVLTF.

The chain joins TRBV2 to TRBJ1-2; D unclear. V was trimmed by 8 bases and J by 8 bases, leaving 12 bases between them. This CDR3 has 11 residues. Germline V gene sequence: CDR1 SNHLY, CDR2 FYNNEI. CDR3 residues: CASRDLGGYTF. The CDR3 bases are TGTGCCAGCCGGGATCTAGGGGGCTACACCTTC. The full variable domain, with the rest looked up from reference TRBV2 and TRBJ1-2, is EPEVTQTPSHQVTQMGQEVILRCVPISNHLYFYWYRQILGQKVEFLVSFYNNEISEKSEIFDDQFSVERPDGSNFTLKIRSTKLEDSAMYFCASRDLGGYTFGSGTRLTVV.

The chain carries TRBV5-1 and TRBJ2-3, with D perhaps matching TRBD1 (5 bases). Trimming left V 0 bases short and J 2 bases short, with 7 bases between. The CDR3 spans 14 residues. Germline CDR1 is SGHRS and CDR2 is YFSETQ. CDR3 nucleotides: TGCGCCAGCAGCTTGGACAGGTCCACAGATACGCAGTATTTT. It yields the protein CASSLDRSTDTQYF.

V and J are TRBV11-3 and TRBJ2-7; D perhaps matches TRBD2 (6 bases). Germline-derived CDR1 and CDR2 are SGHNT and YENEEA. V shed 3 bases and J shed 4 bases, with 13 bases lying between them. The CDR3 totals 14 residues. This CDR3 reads CASSFTGRSYEQYF. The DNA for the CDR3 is TGTGCCAGCAGCTTCACCGGGAGATCTTACGAGCAGTACTTC.